The sequence of this TCR beta chain was determined in a study of blood T cell repertoires in COVID-19. Study information: Samples of COVID-19 (acute and convalescent) were obtained from the United States, Italy and Spain. PBMCs, B-cell-depleted T cells, or T cells were the source of the cDNA or gDNA that made up the material.

As processed by the authors: The assay estimated nucleated cells by amplifying reference gene primers. The repertoire was sequenced with immunoSEQ multiplex PCR; TCRdb's copy has only in-frame clones and lacks some. The V and J calls and clone size were taken over from that table, and D and trimming were inferred from the DNA. The sample has more than 200,000 clones, roughly 90% seen once. This CDR3 contains 14 residues. Germline V CDR1 and CDR2: SGHNT, YYREEE (reference sequence). V gave up 3 bases and J gave up 3 bases, with 12 bases separating them. J is TRBJ1-1 and V is TRBV5-4; the D gene is possibly TRBD1 (5 bases). Sample: peripheral blood. This clonotype was sampled from a man aged 25 to 40 with active or convalescent COVID-19. CDR3 sequence (DNA): TGTGCCAGCAGCTCCCAACAGGTGGACACTGAAGCTTTCTTT. Its protein is CASSSQQVDTEAFF.